Listed here is a single TCR beta chain. As yet, its antigen is unknown. Healthy individuals of Caucasian origin from Russia, aged roughly 6 to 95, served as donors. The authors extracted at least 5 micrograms of total RNA per sample. The germline V gene encodes CDR1 SGHRS and CDR2 YFSETQ. Trimming removed 2 bases from V and 8 bases from J, with 17 bases in between. This CDR3 is built from 15 residues. This specimen belongs to a study of blood T cells in healthy people across ages. General study points: Bulk PBMC profiling left naive and antigen-experienced comparisons inconclusive.

For the second PCR, which ran for roughly 7 to 11 cycles, a sample-barcoded 5' primer and a J-beta primer mix were used. TCRdb processed the 5' RACE reads anew with MiXCR; each CDR3 protein has one entry. The table has some 730,000 distinct CDR3 sequences, about a fifth seen once. This receptor was taken from a man between 65 and 85 years old in good health. The J gene is TRBJ2-1, the V gene TRBV5-1; D possibly corresponds to TRBD2 (5 bases). The sequencing sample was made of blood. The CDR3 DNA reads as TGCGCCAGCAGCTTAGGGCTAGCAGAGGGCTATGAGCAGTTCTTC. This sequence encodes CASSLGLAEGYEQFF.